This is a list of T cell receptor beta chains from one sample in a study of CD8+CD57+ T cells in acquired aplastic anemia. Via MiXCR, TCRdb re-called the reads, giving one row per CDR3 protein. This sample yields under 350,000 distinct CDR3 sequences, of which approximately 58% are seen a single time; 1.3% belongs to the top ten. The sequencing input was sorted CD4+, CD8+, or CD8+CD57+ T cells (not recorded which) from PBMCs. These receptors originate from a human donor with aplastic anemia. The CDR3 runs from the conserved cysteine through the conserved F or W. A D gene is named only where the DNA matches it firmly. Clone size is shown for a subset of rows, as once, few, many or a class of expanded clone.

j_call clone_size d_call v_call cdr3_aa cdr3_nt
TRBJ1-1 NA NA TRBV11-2 CASSYGREGTEAFF TGTGCCAGCAGCTATGGACGGGAGGGGACTGAAGCTTTCTTT
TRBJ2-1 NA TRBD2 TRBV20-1 CSAEKLAGSYNEQFF TGCAGTGCTGAAAAGCTAGCGGGGTCCTACAATGAGCAGTTCTTC
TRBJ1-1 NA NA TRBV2 CASEVEYTEAFF TGTGCCAGCGAAGTGGAGTACACTGAAGCTTTCTTT
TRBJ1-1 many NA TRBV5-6 CASSPGFPGTEAFF TGTGCCAGCAGCCCCGGATTTCCGGGGACTGAAGCTTTCTTT
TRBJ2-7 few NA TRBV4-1 CASSHLTDYEQYF TGCGCCAGCAGCCACTTAACCGACTACGAGCAGTACTTC
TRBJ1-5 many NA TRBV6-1 CASTRDNNQPQHF TGTGCCAGTACTCGGGACAACAATCAGCCCCAGCATTTT
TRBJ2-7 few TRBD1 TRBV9 CASSGRDRGPEQYF TGTGCCAGCAGCGGCCGGGACAGGGGTCCCGAGCAGTACTTC
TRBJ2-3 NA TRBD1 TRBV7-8 CASSDREWADTQYF TGTGCCAGCTCGGACAGGGAATGGGCAGATACGCAGTATTTT
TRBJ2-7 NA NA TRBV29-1 CSVEETSRGFLYF TGCAGCGTTGAAGAAACCTCCAGAGGGTTCCTTTACTTC
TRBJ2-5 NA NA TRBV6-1 CASSEVGETQYF TGTGCCAGCAGTGAAGTTGGCGAGACCCAGTACTTC
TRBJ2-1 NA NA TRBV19 CASSVRPSSSYNEQFF TGTGCCAGTAGTGTCCGACCGTCGAGCTCCTACAATGAGCAGTTCTTC
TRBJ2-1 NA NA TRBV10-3 CAISDGGGQHEQFF TGTGCCATCAGTGACGGAGGTGGGCAGCATGAGCAGTTCTTC
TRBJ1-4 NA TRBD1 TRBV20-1 CSASKSGTVNELFF TGCAGTGCTAGTAAATCTGGGACAGTTAATGAACTGTTTTTT
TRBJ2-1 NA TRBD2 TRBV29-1 CSSIVGLAGYEQFF TGCAGCTCCATCGTGGGACTAGCGGGGTATGAGCAGTTCTTC
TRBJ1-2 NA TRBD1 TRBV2 CASTSTGEGYTF TGTGCCAGCACCTCGACAGGGGAAGGCTACACCTTC
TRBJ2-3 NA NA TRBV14 CASSQVFLGDTQYF TGTGCCAGCAGCCAAGTCTTTTTAGGAGATACGCAGTATTTT
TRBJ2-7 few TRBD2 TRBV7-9 CASSLRGGEQYF TGTGCCAGCAGCTTGCGGGGGGGCGAGCAGTACTTC
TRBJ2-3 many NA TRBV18 CASSRISTDTQYF TGTGCCAGCTCACGAATTAGCACAGATACGCAGTATTTT
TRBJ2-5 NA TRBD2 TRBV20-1 CSAELAGQETQYF TGCAGTGCTGAACTAGCGGGGCAAGAGACCCAGTACTTC
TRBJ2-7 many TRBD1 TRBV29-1 CSVSRQGSEQYF TGCAGCGTCTCTCGACAGGGATCCGAGCAGTACTTC
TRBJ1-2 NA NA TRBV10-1 CAAAGEGYGYTF TGCGCCGCGGCCGGGGAGGGATATGGCTACACCTTC
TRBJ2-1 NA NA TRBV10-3 CAISERGPYNEQFF TGTGCCATCAGTGAGCGGGGGCCCTACAATGAGCAGTTCTTC
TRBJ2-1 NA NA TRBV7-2 CASSPPGGRKFF TGTGCCAGCAGTCCCCCTGGGGGGAGGAAGTTCTTC
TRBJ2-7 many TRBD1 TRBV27 CASSFGQGSYEQYF TGTGCCAGCAGTTTCGGACAGGGGTCTTACGAGCAGTACTTC
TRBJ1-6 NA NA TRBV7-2 CASSLALSGSPLHF TGTGCCAGCAGCCTTGCCCTCAGTGGTTCACCCCTCCACTTT
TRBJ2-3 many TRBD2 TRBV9 CASSVAGGSDTQYF TGTGCCAGCAGCGTAGCGGGGGGATCAGATACGCAGTATTTT
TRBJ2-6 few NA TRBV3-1 CVSSQLGQADSGANVLTF TGTGTCAGCAGCCAATTGGGGCAGGCGGACTCTGGGGCCAACGTCCTGACTTTC
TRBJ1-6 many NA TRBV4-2 CASSQDQGYFSPLHF TGTGCCAGCAGCCAAGATCAGGGATACTTTTCACCCCTCCACTTT
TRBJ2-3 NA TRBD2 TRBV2 CASQLADTDTQYF TGTGCCAGTCAACTAGCGGATACAGATACGCAGTATTTT
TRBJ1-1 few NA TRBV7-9 CASSLVTNTEAFF TGTGCCAGCAGCTTAGTAACTAATACTGAAGCTTTCTTT
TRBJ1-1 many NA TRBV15 CATSIQRGTEAFF TGTGCCACCAGCATCCAGAGGGGCACTGAAGCTTTCTTT
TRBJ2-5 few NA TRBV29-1 CSGRETQYF TGCAGCGGAAGGGAGACCCAGTACTTC
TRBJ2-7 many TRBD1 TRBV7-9 CASSRGGESYEQYF TGTGCCAGCAGCCGAGGGGGCGAGTCCTACGAGCAGTACTTC
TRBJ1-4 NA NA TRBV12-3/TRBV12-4 CASSLMSGSNEKLFF TGTGCCAGCAGTTTAATGTCAGGGTCTAATGAAAAACTGTTTTTT
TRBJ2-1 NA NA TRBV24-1 CATSAFSYNEQFF TGTGCCACCAGTGCCTTCTCCTACAATGAGCAGTTCTTC
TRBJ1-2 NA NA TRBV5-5 CASSLAPGEPNYGYTF TGTGCCAGCAGCTTGGCCCCAGGGGAACCTAACTATGGCTACACCTTC
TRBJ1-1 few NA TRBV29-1 CSVPRWAGDTEAFF TGCAGCGTTCCTAGGTGGGCAGGGGACACTGAAGCTTTCTTT
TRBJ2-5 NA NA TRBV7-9 CASSLFEGTQYF TGTGCCAGCAGCTTATTTGAGGGGACCCAGTACTTC
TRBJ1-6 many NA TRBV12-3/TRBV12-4 CASSSTGNSPLHF TGTGCCAGCAGTTCTACAGGGAATTCACCCCTCCACTTT
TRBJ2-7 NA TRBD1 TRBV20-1 CSAPGQGTEQYF TGCAGTGCTCCCGGACAGGGGACCGAGCAGTACTTC